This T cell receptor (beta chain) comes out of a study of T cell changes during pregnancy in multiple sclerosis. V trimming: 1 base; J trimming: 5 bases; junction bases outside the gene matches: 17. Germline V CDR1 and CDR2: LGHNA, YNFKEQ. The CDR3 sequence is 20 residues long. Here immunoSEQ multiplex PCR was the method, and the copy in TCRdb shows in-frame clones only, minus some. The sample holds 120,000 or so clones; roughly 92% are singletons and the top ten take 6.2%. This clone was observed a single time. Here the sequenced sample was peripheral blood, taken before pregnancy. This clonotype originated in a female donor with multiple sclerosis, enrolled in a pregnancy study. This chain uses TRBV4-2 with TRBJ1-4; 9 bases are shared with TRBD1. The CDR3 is CASSQGDRATTSRGNEKLFF. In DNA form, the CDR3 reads TGTGCCAGCAGCCAAGGGGACAGGGCTACTACGTCAAGGGGAAATGAAAAACTGTTTTTT.